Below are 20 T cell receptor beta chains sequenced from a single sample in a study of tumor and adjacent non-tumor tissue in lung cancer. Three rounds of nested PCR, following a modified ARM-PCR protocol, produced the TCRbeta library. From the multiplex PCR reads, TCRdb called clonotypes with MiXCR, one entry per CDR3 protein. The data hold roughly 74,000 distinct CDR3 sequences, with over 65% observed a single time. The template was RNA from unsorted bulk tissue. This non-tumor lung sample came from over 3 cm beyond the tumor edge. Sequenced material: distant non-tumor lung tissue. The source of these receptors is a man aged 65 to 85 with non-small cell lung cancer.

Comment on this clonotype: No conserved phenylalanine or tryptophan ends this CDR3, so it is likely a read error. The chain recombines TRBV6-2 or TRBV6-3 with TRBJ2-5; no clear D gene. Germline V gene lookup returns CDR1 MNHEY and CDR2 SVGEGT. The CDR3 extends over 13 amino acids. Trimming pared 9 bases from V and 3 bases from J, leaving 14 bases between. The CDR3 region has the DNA TGTGCCAGTAGAATCGCTGGCAAAGAGACCCAGTACGTC. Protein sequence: CASRIAGKETQYV.

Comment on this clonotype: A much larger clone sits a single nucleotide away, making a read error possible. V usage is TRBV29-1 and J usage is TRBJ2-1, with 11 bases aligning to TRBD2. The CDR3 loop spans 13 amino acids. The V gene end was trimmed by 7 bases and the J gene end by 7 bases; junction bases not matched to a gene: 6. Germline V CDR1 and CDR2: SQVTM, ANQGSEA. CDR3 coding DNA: TGCAGCGCTAGTCTAGCGGGGGGAAATGAGCAGTTCTTC. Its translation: CSASLAGGNEQFF.

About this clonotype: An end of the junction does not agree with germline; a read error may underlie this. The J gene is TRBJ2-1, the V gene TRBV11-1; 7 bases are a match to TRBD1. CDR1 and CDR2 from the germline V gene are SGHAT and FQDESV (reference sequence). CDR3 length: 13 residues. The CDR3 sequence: CASNPNRGNEQFF. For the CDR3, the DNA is TGTGCTAGCAACCCTAACAGGGGCAATGAGCAGTTCTTC.

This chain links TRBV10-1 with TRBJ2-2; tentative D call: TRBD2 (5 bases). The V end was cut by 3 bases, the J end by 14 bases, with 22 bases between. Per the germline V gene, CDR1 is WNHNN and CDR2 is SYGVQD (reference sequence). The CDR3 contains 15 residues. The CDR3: CASSDLAPNTGKLFF. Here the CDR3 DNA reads TGCGCCAGCAGTGATTTAGCCCCGAACACCGGGAAACTGTTTTTT.

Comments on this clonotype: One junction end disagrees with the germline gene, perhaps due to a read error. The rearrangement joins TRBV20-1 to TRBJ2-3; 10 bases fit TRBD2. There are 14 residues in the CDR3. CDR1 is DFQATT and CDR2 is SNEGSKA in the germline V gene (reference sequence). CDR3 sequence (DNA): TGCAGTACTTTTGCTAGCGGGGGTTCAGATACACAGTATTTT. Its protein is CSTFASGGSDTQYF.

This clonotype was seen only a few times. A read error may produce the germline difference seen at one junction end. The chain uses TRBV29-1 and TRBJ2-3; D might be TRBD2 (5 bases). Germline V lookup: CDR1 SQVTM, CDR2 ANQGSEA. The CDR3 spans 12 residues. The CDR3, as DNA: TGTAGCGTTGAGGTGGGCACAGATATGCAGTATTTT. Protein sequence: CSVEVGTDMQYF.

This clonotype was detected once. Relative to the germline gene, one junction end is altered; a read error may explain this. The chain's CDR3 is CASSLTWNTGELSF. The DNA for the CDR3 is TGTGCCAGCAGCTTGACTTGGAACACCGGGGAGCTGTCCTTT. The rearrangement uses TRBV11-1 and TRBJ2-2; D might be TRBD2 (5 bases). This CDR3 comprises 14 residues. Germline-derived CDR1 and CDR2 are SGHAT and FQDESV (reference sequence).

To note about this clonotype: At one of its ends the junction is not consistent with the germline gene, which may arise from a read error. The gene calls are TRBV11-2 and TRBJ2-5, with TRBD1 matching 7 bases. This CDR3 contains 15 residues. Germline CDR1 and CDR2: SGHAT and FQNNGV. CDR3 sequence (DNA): TGTGCCAGCAGCCCTGGGACAGTTAGGCAAGAGACTCAGAACTTC. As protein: CASSPGTVRQETQNF.

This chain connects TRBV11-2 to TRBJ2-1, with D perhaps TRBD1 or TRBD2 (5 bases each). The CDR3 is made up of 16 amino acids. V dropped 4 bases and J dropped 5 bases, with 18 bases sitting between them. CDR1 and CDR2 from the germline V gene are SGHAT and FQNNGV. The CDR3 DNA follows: TGTGCCAGCAGCTCCGGGGCTTGGAGGTGGGACAATGAGCAGTTCTTC. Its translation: CASSSGAWRWDNEQFF.

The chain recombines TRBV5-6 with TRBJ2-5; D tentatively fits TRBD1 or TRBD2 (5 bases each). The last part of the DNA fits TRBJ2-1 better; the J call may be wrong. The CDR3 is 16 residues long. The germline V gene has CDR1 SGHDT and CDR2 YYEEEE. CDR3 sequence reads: CASSRSISDRVGTQFF. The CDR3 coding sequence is TGTGCCAGCAGCCGTTCCATTTCCGACAGAGTAGGGACCCAGTTCTTC.

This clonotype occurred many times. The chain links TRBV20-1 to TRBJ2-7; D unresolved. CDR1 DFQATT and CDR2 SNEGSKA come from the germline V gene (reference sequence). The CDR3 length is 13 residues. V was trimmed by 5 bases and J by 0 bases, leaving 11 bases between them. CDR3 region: CSALEDYSYEQYF. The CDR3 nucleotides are TGCAGTGCTCTAGAAGATTACTCCTACGAGCAGTACTTC.

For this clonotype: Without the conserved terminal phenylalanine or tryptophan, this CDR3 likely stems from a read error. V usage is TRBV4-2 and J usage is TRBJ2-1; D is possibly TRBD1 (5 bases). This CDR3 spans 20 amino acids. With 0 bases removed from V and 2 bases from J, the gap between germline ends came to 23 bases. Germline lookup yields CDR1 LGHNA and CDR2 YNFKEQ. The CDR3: CASSQDGAYPWVRTYNEQFY. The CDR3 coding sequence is TGTGCCAGCAGCCAAGATGGGGCGTATCCGTGGGTTAGGACCTACAATGAGCAGTTCTAC.

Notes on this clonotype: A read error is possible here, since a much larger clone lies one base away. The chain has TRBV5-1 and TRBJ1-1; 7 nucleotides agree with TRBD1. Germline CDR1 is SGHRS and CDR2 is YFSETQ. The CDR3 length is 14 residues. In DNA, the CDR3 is TGCGCCAGCAGCAGTGGGACAGAGAACACTGAAGCTATCTTT. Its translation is CASSSGTENTEAIF.

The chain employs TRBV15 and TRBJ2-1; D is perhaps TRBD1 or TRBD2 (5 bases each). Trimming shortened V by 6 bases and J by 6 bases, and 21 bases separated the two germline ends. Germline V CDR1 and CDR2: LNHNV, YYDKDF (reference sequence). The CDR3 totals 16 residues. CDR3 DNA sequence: TGTGCCACCAGATCATTAGAGGGGCTCCCCGTCAATGAGCAGTTCTTC. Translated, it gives CATRSLEGLPVNEQFF.

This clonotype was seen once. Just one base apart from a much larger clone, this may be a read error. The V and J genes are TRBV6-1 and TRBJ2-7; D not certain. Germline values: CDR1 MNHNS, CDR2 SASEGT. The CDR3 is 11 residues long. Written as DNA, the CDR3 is TGTGCCAACAGTGAAATGGGCGAGCAGTACTTC. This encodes CANSEMGEQYF.

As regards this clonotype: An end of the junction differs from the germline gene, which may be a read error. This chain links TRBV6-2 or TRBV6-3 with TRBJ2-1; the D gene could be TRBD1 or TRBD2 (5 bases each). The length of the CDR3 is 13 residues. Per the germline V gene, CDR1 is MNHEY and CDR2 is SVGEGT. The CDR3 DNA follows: TGTGCCAACACTCGGGGCTCCTACAATGAGCACTTCTTC. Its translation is CANTRGSYNEHFF.

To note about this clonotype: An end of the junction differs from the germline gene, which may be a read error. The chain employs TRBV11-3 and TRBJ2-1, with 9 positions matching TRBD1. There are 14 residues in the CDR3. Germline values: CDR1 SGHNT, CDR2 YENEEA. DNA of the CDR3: TGTGCCAGCATCGACAGGGGGACCTACAACGAGCAGTTCTTC. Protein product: CASIDRGTYNEQFF.

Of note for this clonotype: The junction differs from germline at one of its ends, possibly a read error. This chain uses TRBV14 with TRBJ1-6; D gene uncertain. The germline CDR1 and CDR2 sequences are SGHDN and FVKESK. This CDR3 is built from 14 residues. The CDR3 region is CASGLEGWHSPLHF. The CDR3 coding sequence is TGTGCCAGCGGCCTGGAGGGATGGCACTCACCCCTTCACTTT.

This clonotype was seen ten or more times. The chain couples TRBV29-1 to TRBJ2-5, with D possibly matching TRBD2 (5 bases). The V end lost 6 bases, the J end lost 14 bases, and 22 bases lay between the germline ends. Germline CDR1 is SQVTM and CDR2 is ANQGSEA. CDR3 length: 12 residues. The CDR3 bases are TGCAGCGTACAAGGACTCCCGGCTTATACCTACTTC. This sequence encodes CSVQGLPAYTYF.

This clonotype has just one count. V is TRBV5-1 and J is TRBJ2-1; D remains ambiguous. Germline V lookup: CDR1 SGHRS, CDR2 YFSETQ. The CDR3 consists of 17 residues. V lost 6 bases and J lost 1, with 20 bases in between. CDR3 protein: CASIIASWNKSYNEQFF. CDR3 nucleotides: TGCGCCAGCATCATAGCATCTTGGAATAAGTCCTACAATGAGCAGTTCTTC.